Given below is one T cell receptor beta chain in context. Some clones are missing from TCRdb's copy, which holds only in-frame ones; the method was immunoSEQ multiplex PCR. The top ten hold 5.5% of the sample, which has some 140,000 clones, approximately 84% seen once. This specimen belongs to a study of blood T cell repertoires in COVID-19. Looking at the study overall: From the United States, Italy and Spain came samples of acute and convalescent COVID-19.

The V gene's germline CDR1 is SGDLS and CDR2 YYNGEE. The germline V and J ends were trimmed by 0 bases and 0 bases, with 14 bases remaining between them. The CDR3 is 17 residues long. Self-reported history from a screening survey and questionnaire set each donor's cohort. The source is a man aged 35 to 55 with acute COVID-19. Sequenced sample: PBMCs or T cells enriched from blood (not recorded which). The V call is TRBV9, the J call TRBJ2-3; D possibly corresponds to TRBD1 (5 bases). CDR3 sequence: CASSVAPGPTSTDTQYF. DNA of the CDR3: TGTGCCAGCAGCGTAGCTCCAGGGCCTACTAGCACAGATACGCAGTATTTT.